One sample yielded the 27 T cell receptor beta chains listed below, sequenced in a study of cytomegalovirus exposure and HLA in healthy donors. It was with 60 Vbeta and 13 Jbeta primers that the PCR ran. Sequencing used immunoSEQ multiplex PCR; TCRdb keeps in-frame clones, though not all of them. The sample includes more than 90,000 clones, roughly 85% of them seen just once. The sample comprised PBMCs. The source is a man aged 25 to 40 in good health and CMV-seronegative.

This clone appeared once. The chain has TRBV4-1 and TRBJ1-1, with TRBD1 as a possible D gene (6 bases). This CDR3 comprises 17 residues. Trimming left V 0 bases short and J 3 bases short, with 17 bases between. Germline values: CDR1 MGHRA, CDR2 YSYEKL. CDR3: CASSQDNLGAKDTEAFF. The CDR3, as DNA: TGCGCCAGCAGCCAAGATAACCTGGGGGCAAAGGACACTGAAGCTTTCTTT.

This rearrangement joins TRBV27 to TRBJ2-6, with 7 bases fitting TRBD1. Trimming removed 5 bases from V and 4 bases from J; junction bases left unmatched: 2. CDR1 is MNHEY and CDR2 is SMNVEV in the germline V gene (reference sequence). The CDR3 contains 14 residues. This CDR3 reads CASSQGGGANVLTF. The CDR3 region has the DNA TGTGCCAGCAGTCAAGGGGGCGGGGCCAACGTCCTGACTTTC. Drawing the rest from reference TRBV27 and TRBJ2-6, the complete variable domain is EAQVTQNPRYLITVTGKKLTVTCSQNMNHEYMSWYRQDPGLGLRQIYYSMNVEVTDKGDVPEGYKVSRKEKRNFPLILESPSPNQTSLYFCASSQGGGANVLTFGAGSRLTVL.

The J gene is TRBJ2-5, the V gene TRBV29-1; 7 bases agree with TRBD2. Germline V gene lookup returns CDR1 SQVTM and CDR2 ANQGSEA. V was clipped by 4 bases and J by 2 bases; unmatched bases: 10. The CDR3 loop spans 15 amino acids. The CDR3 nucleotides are TGCAGCGTTGGGTCGGGACTAAGCCTACAAGAGACCCAGTACTTC. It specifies CSVGSGLSLQETQYF.

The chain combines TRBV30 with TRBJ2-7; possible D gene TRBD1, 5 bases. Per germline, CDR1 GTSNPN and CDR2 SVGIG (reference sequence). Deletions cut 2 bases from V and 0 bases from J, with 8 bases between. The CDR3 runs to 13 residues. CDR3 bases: TGTGCCTGGAGTCAGGACAACTCCTACGAGCAGTACTTC. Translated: CAWSQDNSYEQYF. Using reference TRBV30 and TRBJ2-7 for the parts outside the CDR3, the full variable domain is SQTIHQWPATLVQPVGSPLSLECTVEGTSNPNLYWYRQAAGRGLQLLFYSVGIGQISSEVPQNLSASRPQDRQFILSSKKLLLSDSGFYLCAWSQDNSYEQYFGPGTRLTVT.

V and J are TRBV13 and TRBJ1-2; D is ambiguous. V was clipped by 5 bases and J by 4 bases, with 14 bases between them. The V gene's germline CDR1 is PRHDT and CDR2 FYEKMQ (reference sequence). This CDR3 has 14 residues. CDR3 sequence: CASSPRGVVYGYTF. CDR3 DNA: TGTGCCAGCAGCCCCCGCGGGGTAGTCTATGGCTACACCTTC.

The CDR3 nucleotides read TGTGCCAGCAGCCCCCTCAGCAATCAGCCCCAGCATTTT. It codes for CASSPLSNQPQHF. The chain joins TRBV27 to TRBJ1-5, with D unclear. This CDR3 has 13 residues. V was clipped by 6 bases and J by 1 base, with 7 bases between them. Germline lookup yields CDR1 MNHEY and CDR2 SMNVEV (reference sequence).

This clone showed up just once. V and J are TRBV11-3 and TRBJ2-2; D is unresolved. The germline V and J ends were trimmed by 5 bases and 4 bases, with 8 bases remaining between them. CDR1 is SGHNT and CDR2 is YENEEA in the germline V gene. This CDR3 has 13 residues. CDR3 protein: CASSPRGTGELFF. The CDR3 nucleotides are TGTGCCAGCAGCCCGCGTGGCACCGGGGAGCTGTTTTTT. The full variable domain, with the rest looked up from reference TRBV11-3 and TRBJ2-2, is EAGVVQSPRYKIIEKKQPVAFWCNPISGHNTLYWYLQNLGQGPELLIRYENEEAVDDSQLPKDRFSAERLKGVDSTLKIQPAELGDSAVYLCASSPRGTGELFFGEGSRLTVL.

CDR3 DNA sequence: TGTGCCAGCAGCCCGCGACTAGCGGGAGCGAATGAGCAGTTCTTC. Translation: CASSPRLAGANEQFF. The genes are TRBV7-3 and TRBJ2-1; 12 nucleotides line up with TRBD2. This CDR3 is 15 amino acids long. Germline CDR1 and CDR2: SGHTA and FQGTGA. J lost 7 bases, V lost 5 bases, and 6 bases had no gene match.

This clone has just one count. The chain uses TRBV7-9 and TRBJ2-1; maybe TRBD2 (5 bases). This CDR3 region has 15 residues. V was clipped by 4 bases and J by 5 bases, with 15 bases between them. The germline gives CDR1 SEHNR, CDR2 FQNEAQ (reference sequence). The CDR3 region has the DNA TGTGCCAGCAGCTCTTTCGCAAGGCGGGACAATGAGCAGTTCTTC. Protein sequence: CASSSFARRDNEQFF.

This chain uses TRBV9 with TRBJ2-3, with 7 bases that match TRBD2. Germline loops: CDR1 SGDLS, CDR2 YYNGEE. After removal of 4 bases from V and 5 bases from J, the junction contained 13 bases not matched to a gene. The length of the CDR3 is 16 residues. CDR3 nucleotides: TGTGCCAGCAGCTTTGGGTCCGGGACTACTCGAGATACGCAGTATTTT. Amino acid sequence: CASSFGSGTTRDTQYF. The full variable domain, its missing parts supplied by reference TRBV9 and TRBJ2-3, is DSGVTQTPKHLITATGQRVTLRCSPRSGDLSVYWYQQSLDQGLQFLIQYYNGEERAKGNILERFSAQQFPDLHSELNLSSLELGDSALYFCASSFGSGTTRDTQYFGPGTRLTVL.

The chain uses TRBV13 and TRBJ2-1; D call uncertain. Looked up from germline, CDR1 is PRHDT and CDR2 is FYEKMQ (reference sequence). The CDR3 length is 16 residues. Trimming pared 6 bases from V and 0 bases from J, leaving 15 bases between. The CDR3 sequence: CASRPPGRSSYNEQFF. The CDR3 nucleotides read TGTGCCAGCAGACCGCCCGGAAGGAGCTCCTACAATGAGCAGTTCTTC.

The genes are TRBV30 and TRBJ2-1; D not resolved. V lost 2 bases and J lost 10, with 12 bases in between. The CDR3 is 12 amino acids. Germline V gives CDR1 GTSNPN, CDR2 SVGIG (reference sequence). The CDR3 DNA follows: TGTGCCTGGAGTCAACCCCCCGGGGAGCAGTTCTTC. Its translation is CAWSQPPGEQFF.

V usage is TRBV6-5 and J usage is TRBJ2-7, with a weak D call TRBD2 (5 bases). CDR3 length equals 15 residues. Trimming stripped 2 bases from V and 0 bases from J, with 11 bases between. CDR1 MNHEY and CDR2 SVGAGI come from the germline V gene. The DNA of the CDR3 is TGTGCCAGCAGTTACAGCGGATCGAGCTCCTACGAGCAGTACTTC. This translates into CASSYSGSSSYEQYF.

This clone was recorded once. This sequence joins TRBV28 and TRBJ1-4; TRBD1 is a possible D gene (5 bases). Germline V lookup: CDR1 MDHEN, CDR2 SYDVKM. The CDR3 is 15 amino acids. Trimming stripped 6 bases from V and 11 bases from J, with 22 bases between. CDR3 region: CASSLLRGSREKLFF. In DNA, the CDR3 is TGTGCCAGCAGCCTACTCCGGGGGTCCCGTGAGAAACTGTTTTTT.

In nucleotides, the CDR3 is TGTGCCAGCAGCTTAGAGGGGGCGCGTACCCGAGATACGCAGTATTTT. Protein: CASSLEGARTRDTQYF. This sequence joins TRBV7-9 and TRBJ2-3; 7 nucleotides align to TRBD1. Trimming took 1 base from V and 5 from J; bases not matched to a gene: 9. CDR3 size: 16 residues. Germline assignment: CDR1 SEHNR and CDR2 FQNEAQ (reference sequence).

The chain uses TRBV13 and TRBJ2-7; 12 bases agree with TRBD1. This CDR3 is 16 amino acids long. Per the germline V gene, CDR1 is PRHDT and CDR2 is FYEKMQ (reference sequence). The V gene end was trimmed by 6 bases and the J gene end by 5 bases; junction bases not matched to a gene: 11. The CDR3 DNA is TGTGCCAGCAGGCCTCCGGGACAGGGGGCGAAGAACGAGCAGTACTTC. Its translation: CASRPPGQGAKNEQYF.

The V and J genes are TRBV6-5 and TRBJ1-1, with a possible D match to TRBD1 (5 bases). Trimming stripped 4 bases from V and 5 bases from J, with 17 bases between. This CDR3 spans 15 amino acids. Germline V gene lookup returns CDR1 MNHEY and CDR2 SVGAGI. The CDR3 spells CASSLRRGVGTEAFF. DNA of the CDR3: TGTGCCAGCAGTTTACGACGGGGGGTAGGGACTGAAGCTTTCTTT.

The CDR3 DNA is TGTGCCAGCAGCGCCAGGACAGTGTTGTGGGGCTACACCTTC. This translates into CASSARTVLWGYTF. The rearrangement joins TRBV7-9 to TRBJ1-2; D perhaps matches TRBD1 (6 bases). This CDR3 region has 14 residues. CDR1 SEHNR and CDR2 FQNEAQ come from the germline V gene (reference sequence). V was trimmed by 5 bases and J by 8 bases, leaving 18 bases between them. The full variable domain, in which reference TRBV7-9 and TRBJ1-2 provide the parts outside the CDR3, is DTGVSQNPRHKITKRGQNVTFRCDPISEHNRLYWYRQTLGQGPEFLTYFQNEAQLEKSRLLSDRFSAERPKGSFSTLEIQRTEQGDSAMYLCASSARTVLWGYTFGSGTRLTVV.

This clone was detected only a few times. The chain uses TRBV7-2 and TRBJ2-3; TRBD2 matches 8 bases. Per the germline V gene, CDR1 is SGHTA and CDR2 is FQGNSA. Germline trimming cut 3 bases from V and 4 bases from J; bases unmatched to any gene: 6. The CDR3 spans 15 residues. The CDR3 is CASSFGLAGPDTQYF. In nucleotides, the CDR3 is TGTGCCAGCAGCTTTGGGCTAGCGGGCCCAGATACGCAGTATTTT. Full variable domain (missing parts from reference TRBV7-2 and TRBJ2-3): GAGVSQSPSNKVTEKGKDVELRCDPISGHTALYWYRQSLGQGLEFLIYFQGNSAPDKSGLPSDRFSAERTGGSVSTLTIQRTQQEDSAVYLCASSFGLAGPDTQYFGPGTRLTVL.

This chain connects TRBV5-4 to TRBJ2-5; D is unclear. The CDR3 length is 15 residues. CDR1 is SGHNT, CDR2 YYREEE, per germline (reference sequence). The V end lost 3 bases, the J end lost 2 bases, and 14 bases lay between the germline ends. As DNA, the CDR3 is TGTGCCAGCAGCTCCCTAAGCAACCAACAAGAGACCCAGTACTTC. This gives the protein CASSSLSNQQETQYF.

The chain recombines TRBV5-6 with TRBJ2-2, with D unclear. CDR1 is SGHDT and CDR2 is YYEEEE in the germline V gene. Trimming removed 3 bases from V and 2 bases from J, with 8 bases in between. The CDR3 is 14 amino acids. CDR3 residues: CASSSLFNTGELFF. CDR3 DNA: TGTGCCAGCAGCTCCCTATTTAACACCGGGGAGCTGTTTTTT.

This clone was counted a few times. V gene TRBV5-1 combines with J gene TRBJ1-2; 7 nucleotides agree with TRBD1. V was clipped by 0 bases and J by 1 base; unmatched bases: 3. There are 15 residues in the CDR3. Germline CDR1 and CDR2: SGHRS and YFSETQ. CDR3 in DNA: TGCGCCAGCAGCTTGGGGACAGGCGATAACTATGGCTACACCTTC. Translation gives CASSLGTGDNYGYTF.

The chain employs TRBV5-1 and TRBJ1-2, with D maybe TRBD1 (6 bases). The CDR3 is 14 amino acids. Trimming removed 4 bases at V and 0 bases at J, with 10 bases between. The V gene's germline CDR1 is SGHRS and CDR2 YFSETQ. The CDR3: CASSPGDANYGYTF. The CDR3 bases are TGCGCCAGCAGCCCAGGGGACGCTAACTATGGCTACACCTTC.

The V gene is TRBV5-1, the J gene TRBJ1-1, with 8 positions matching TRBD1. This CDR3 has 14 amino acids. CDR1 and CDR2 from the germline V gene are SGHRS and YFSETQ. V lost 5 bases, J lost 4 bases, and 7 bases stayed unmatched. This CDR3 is CASSAGGVGTEAFF. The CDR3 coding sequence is TGCGCCAGCAGTGCAGGGGGCGTCGGCACTGAAGCTTTCTTT.

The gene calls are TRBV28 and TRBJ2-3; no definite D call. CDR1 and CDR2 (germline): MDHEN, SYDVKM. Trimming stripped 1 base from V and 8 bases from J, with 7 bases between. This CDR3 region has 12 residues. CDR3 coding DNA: TGTGCCAGCAGTTTATTGCGTACTACGCAGTATTTT. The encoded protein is CASSLLRTTQYF.

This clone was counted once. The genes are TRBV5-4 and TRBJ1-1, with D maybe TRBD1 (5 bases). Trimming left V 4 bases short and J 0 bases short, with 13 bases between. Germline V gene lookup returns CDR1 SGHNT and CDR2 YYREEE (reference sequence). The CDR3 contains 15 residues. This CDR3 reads CASSPRWGVNTEAFF. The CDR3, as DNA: TGTGCCAGCAGCCCCCGGTGGGGCGTGAACACTGAAGCTTTCTTT.

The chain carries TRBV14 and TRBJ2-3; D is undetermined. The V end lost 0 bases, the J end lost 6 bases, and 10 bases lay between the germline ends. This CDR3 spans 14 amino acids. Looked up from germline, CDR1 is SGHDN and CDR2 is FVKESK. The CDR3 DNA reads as TGTGCCAGCAGCCAAGATAGTCTTGTCGATACGCAGTATTTT. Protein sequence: CASSQDSLVDTQYF.